This TCR beta chain is from a study of T cells in Graves' hyperthyroidism and ophthalmopathy. There are many counts of this clonotype. Its target is unknown. Uncontrolled infections, other autoimmune diseases, pregnancy or lactation led to exclusion of patients. Findings and limits, study-wide: The model identified upcoming ophthalmopathy a median 6.5 months ahead of onset.

Amplification yielded TCR beta CDR3 regions, with RNA transcripts as the source. First-round RT-PCR with HTBI primers amplified the TCR CDR3 region. TCRdb recomputed calls from the multiplex PCR reads with MiXCR, one row per CDR3 protein. The sample carries 550,000 to 700,000 distinct CDR3 sequences, under 60% recorded once. Germline lookup yields CDR1 SNHLY and CDR2 FYNNEI. There are 17 residues in the CDR3. With V trimmed by 6 bases and J by 0 bases, 7 bases remained unmatched. The sequence came from an adult woman with Graves' disease, either hyperthyroidism or ophthalmopathy (not recorded which). The J gene is TRBJ2-6, the V gene TRBV2; 8 bases line up with TRBD1. The specimen sequenced was peripheral blood or thyroid tissue (not recorded which). The CDR3 loop reads CASSSGQVLSGANVLTF. CDR3 DNA: TGTGCCAGCAGCTCGGGACAGGTCCTCTCTGGGGCCAACGTCCTGACTTTC.